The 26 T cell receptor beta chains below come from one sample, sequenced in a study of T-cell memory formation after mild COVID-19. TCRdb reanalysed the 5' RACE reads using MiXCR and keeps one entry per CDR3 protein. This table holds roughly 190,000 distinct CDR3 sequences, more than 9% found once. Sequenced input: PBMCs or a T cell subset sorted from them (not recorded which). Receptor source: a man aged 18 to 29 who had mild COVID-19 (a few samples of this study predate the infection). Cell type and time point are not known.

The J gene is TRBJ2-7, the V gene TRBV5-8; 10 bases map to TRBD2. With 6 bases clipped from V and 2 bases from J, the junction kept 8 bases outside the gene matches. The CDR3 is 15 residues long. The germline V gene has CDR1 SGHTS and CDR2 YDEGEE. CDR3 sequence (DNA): TGTGCCAGCACCGAATATGGGACTAGCGCCTACGAGCAGTACTTC. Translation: CASTEYGTSAYEQYF.

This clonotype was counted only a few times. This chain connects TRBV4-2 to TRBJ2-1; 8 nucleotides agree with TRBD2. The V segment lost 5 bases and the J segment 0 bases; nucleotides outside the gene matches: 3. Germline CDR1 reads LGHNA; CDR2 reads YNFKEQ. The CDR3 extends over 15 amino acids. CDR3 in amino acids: CASSTGTSSYNEQFF. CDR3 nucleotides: TGTGCCAGCAGCACCGGGACTAGCTCCTACAATGAGCAGTTCTTC.

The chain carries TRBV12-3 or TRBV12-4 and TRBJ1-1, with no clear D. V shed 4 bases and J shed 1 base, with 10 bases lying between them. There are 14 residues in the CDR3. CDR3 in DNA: TGTGCCAGCAGTTCTCGGCGAACGAACACTGAAGCTTTCTTT. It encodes CASSSRRTNTEAFF.

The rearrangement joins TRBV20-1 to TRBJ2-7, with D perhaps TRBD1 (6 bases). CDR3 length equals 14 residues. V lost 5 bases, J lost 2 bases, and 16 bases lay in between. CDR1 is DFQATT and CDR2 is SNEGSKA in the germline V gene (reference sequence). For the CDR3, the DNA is TGCAGTGCTGCCCCTGGACAGTCCCCCTACGAGCAGTACGTC. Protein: CSAAPGQSPYEQYV.

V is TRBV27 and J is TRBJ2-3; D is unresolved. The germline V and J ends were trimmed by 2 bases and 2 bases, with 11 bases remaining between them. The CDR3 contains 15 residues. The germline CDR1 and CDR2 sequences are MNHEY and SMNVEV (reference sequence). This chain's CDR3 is CASSLVPRNTDTQYF. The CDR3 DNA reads TGTGCCAGCAGTTTAGTTCCGCGAAACACAGATACGCAGTATTTT.

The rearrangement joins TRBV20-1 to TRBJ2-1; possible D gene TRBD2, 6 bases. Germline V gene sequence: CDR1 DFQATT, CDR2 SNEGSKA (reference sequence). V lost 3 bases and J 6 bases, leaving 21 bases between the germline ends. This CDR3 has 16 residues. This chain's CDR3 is CSASAGSGLRVNEQFF. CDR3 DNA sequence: TGCAGTGCTAGTGCAGGCTCGGGACTCAGGGTCAATGAGCAGTTCTTC.

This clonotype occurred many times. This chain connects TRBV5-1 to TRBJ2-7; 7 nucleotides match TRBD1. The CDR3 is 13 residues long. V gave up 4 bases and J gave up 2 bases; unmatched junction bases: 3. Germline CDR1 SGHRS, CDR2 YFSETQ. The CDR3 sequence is CASSLDRAYEQYF. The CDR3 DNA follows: TGCGCCAGCAGCCTAGACAGGGCCTACGAGCAGTACTTC.

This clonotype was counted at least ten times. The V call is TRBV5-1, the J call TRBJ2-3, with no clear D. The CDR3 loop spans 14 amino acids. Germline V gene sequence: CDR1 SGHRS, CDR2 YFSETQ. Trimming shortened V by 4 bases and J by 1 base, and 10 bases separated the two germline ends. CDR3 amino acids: CASSPTAGTDTQYF. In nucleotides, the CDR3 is TGCGCCAGCAGCCCCACTGCCGGCACAGATACGCAGTATTTT.

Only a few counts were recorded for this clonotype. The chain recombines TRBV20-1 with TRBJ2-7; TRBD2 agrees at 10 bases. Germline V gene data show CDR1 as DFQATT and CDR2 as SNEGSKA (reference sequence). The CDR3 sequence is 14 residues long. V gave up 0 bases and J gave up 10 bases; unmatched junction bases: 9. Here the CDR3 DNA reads TGCAGTGCTAGAGATAGCGGGGGGCCAAGAATACAGTACTTC. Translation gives CSARDSGGPRIQYF.

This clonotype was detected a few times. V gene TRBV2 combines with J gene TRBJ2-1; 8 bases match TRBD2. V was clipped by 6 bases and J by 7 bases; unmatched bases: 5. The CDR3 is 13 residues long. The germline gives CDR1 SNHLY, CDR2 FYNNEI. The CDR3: CASSGGGRNEQFF. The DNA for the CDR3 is TGTGCCAGCAGCGGGGGGGGGCGGAATGAGCAGTTCTTC.

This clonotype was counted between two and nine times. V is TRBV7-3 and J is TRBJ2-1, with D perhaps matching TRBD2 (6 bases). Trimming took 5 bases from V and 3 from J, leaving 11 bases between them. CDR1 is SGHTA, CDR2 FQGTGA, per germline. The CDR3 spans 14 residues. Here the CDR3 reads CASSTPGLYNEQFF. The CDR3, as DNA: TGTGCCAGCAGCACCCCGGGACTCTACAATGAGCAGTTCTTC.

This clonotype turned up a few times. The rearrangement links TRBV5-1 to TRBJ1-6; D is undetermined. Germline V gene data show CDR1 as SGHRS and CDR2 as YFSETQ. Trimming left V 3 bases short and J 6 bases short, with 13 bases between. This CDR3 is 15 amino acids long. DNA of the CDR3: TGCGCCAGCAGCTCATCGGGTTTACTTAATTCACCCCTCCACTTT. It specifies CASSSSGLLNSPLHF. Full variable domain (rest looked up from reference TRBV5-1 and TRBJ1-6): KAGVTQTPRYLIKTRGQQVTLSCSPISGHRSVSWYQQTPGQGLQFLFEYFSETQRNKGNFPGRFSGRQFSNSRSEMNVSTLELGDSALYLCASSSSGLLNSPLHFGNGTRLTVT.

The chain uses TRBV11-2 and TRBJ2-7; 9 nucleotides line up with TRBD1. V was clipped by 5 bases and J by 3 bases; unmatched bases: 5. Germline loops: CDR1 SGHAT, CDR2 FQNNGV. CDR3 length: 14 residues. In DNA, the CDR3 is TGTGCCAGCAGCCGTACAGGGGGCTACTACGAGCAGTACTTC. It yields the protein CASSRTGGYYEQYF.

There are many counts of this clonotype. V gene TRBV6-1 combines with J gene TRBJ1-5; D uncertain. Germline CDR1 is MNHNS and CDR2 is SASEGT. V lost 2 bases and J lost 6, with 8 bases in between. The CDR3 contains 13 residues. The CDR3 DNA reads TGTGCCAGCAGTGAAATTTTGGCTCAGCCCCAGCATTTT. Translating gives CASSEILAQPQHF.

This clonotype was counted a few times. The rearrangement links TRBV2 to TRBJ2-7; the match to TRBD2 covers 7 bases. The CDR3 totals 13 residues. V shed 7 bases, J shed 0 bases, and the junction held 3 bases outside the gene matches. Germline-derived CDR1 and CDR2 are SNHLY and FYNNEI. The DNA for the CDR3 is TGTGCCAGCACTGGACTAGACTCCTACGAGCAGTACGTC. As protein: CASTGLDSYEQYV.

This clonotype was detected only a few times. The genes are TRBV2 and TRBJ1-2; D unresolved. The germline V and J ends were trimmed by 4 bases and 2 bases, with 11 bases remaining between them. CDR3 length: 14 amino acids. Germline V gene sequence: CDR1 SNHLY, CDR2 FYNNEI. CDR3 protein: CASSATYLNYGYTF. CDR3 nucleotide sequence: TGTGCCAGCAGTGCGACATATTTGAACTATGGCTACACCTTC.

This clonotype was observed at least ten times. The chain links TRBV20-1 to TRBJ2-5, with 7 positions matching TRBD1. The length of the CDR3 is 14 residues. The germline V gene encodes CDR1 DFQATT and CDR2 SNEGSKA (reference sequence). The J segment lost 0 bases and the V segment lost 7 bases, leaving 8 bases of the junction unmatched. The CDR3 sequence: CSVHPGQHQETQYF. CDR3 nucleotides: TGCAGTGTTCATCCGGGACAGCACCAAGAGACCCAGTACTTC.

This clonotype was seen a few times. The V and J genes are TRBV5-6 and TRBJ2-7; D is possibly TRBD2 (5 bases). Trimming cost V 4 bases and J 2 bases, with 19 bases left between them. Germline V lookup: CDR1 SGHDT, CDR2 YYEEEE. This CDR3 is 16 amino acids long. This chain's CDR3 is CASSLGGPGPPYEQYV. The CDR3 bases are TGTGCCAGCAGCCTAGGCGGGCCAGGTCCACCCTACGAGCAGTACGTC.

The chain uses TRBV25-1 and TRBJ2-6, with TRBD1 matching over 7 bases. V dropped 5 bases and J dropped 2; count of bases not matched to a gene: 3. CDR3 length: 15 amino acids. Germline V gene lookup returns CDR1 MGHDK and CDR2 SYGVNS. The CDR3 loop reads CASSSDRAGANVLTF. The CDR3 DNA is TGTGCCAGCAGTTCCGACAGGGCTGGGGCCAACGTCCTGACTTTC.

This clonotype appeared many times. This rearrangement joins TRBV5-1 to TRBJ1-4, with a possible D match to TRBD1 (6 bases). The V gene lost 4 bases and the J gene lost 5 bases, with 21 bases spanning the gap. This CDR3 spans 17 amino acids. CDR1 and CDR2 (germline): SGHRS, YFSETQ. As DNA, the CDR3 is TGCGCCAGCAGCCCCCGGGCGGGGGGCGGCCTAAATGAAAAACTGTTTTTT. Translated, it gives CASSPRAGGGLNEKLFF.

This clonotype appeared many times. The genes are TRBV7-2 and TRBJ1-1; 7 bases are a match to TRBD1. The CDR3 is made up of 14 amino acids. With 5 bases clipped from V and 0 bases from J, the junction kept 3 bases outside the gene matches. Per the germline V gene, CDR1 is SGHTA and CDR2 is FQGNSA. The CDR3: CASSPQGMNTEAFF. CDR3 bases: TGTGCCAGCAGCCCACAGGGGATGAACACTGAAGCTTTCTTT.

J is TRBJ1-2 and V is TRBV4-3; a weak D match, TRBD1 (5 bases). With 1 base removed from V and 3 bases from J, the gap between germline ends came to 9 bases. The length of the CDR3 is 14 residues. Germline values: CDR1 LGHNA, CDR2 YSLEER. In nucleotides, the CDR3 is TGCGCCAGCAGCCAAGGGGTAGGGGACTATGGCTACACCTTC. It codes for CASSQGVGDYGYTF.

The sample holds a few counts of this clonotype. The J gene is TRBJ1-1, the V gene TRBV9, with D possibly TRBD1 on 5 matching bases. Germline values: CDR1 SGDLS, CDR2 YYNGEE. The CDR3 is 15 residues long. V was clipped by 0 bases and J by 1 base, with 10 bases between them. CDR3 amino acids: CASSVGGTQNTEAFF. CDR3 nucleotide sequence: TGTGCCAGCAGCGTAGGGGGCACTCAGAACACTGAAGCTTTCTTT.

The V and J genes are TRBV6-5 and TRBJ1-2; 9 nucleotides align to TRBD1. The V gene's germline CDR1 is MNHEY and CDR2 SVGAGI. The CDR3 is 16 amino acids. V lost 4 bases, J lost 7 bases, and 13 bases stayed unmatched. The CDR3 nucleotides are TGTGCCAGCAGTTCTCCACACCGGACAGGGGCTGTTGGCTACACCTTC. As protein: CASSSPHRTGAVGYTF.

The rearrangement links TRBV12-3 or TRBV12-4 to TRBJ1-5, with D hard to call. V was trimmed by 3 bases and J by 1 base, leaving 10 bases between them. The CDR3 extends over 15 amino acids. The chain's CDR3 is CASSFGRISNQPQHF. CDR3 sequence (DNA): TGTGCCAGCAGTTTCGGCAGGATAAGCAATCAGCCCCAGCATTTT.

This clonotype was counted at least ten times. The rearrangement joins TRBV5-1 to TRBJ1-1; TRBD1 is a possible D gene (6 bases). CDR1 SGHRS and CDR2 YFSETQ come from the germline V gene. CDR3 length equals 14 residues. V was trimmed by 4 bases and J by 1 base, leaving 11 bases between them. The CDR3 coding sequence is TGCGCCAGCAGCCAACAGGGCAGGAACACTGAAGCTTTCTTT. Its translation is CASSQQGRNTEAFF.